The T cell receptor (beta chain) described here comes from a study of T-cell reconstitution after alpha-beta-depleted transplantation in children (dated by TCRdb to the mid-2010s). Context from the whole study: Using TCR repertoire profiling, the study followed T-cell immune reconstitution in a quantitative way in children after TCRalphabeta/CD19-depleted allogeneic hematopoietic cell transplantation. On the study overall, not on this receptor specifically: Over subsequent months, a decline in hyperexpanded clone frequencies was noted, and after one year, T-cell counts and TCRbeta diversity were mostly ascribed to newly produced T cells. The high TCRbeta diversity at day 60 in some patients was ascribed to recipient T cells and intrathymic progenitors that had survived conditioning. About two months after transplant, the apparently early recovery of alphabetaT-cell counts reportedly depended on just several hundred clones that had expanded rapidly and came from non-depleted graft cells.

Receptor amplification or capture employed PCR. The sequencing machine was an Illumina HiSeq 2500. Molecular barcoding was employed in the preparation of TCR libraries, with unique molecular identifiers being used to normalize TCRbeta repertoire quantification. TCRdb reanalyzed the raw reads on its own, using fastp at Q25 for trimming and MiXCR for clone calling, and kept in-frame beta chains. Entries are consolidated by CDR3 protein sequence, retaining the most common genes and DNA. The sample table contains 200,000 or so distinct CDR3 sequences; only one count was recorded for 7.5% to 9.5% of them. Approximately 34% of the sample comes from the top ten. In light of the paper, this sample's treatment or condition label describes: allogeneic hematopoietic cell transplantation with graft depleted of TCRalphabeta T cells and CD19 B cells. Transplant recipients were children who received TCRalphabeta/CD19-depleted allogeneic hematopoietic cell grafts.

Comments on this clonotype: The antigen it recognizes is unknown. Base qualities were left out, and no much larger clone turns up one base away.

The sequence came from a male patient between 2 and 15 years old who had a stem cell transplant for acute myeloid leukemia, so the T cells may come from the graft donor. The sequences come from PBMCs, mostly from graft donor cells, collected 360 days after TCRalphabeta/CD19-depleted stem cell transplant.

The CDR3 region reads CSVDGGASTDTQYF. The DNA sequence is given as TGCAGCGTTGATGGGGGGGCCAGCACAGATACGCAGTATTTT. Rearrangement joined TRBV29-1 to TRBJ2-3, with TRBD2 as a weak D call on 7 bases. V lost 3 bases and J lost 0 bases; the stretch between them is 10 bases long. The CDR3 holds 14 amino acids from the cysteine to the phenylalanine. Just the 42-base CDR3 DNA is kept, in frame starting at base 1. CDR1 SQVTM and CDR2 ANQGSEA were looked up in the germline V gene.